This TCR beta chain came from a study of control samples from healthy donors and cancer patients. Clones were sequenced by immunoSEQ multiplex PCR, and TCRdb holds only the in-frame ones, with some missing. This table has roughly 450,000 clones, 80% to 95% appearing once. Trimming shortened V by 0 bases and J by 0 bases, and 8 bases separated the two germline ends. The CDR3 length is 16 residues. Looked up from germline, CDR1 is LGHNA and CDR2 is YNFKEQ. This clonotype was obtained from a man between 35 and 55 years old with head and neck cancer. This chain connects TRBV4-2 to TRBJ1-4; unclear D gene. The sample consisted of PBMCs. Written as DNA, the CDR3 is TGTGCCAGCAGCCAAGAATATGGAGCAACTAATGAAAAACTGTTTTTT. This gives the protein CASSQEYGATNEKLFF.